The 10 T cell receptor beta chains listed next were all sequenced from one sample in a study of blood T cell repertoires in COVID-19. Repertoires were generated with immunoSEQ multiplex PCR, while TCRdb's copy carries only in-frame clones and drops some. The sample has about 39,000 clones; approximately 85% are singletons. Material: peripheral blood. The receptors come from a man aged 60 to 69 with acute or convalescent COVID-19.

V is TRBV15 and J is TRBJ2-5, with 8 nucleotides matching TRBD2. The CDR3 is 16 residues long. Germline V gene data show CDR1 as LNHNV and CDR2 as YYDKDF (reference sequence). V lost 0 bases and J lost 2; bases outside the gene matches: 5. CDR3 loop: CATSREGLAKQETQYF. The CDR3 DNA sequence: TGTGCCACCAGCAGAGAAGGACTAGCAAAACAAGAGACCCAGTACTTC.

The chain is built from TRBV29-1 and TRBJ2-3, with a possible D match to TRBD2 (7 bases). Germline CDR1 is SQVTM and CDR2 is ANQGSEA. The CDR3 sequence is 14 residues long. The germline V and J ends were trimmed by 4 bases and 2 bases, with 13 bases remaining between them. The CDR3 nucleotides are TGCAGCGTTGGGTGGGGGGGGCCCACAGATACGCAGTATTTT. This encodes CSVGWGGPTDTQYF.

The V call is TRBV7-2, the J call TRBJ2-7; 9 positions match TRBD1. With V trimmed by 4 bases and J by 4 bases, 8 bases remained unmatched. The CDR3 totals 15 residues. Germline V gene data show CDR1 as SGHTA and CDR2 as FQGNSA. In DNA, the CDR3 is TGTGCCAGCAGCTCCCCGGGACAGGGTCGGTACGAGCAGTACTTC. This sequence encodes CASSSPGQGRYEQYF. Looking up the rest from reference TRBV7-2 and TRBJ2-7 gives the full variable domain: GAGVSQSPSNKVTEKGKDVELRCDPISGHTALYWYRQSLGQGLEFLIYFQGNSAPDKSGLPSDRFSAERTGGSVSTLTIQRTQQEDSAVYLCASSSPGQGRYEQYFGPGTRLTVT.

This chain uses TRBV5-1 with TRBJ2-7; D is perhaps TRBD1 (5 bases). The CDR3 contains 14 residues. Trimming pared 5 bases from V and 1 base from J, leaving 13 bases between. CDR1 and CDR2 (germline): SGHRS, YFSETQ. The CDR3 is CASRYLTASYEQYF. The CDR3 DNA reads as TGCGCCAGCAGATACTTGACAGCTTCCTACGAGCAGTACTTC.

Written as DNA, the CDR3 is TGTGCCAGCTCACCACGGACTAGGGGGGGCATTGAGCAGTTCTTC. Protein sequence: CASSPRTRGGIEQFF. The rearrangement links TRBV18 to TRBJ2-1; D might be TRBD2 (7 bases). This CDR3 has 15 residues. Trimming removed 1 base at V and 9 bases at J, with 16 bases between. The V gene's germline CDR1 is KGHSH and CDR2 LQKENI.

This chain uses TRBV6-6 with TRBJ2-1; D uncertain. The germline gives CDR1 MNHNY, CDR2 SVGAGI (reference sequence). This CDR3 is built from 14 residues. The V gene lost 1 base and the J gene lost 4 bases, with 8 bases spanning the gap. The CDR3 bases are TGTGCCAGCAGTTACTTAGACACTTACAATGAGCAGTTCTTC. Translated: CASSYLDTYNEQFF.

The chain recombines TRBV7-9 with TRBJ2-1, with 9 bases that match TRBD1. V was clipped by 3 bases and J by 8 bases; unmatched bases: 8. From germline, CDR1 is SEHNR and CDR2 FQNEAQ (reference sequence). The CDR3 is 15 amino acids. CDR3 nucleotide sequence: TGTGCCAGCAGCTTTACAGGGGGCGATTGGGATGAGCAGTTCTTC. Its translation: CASSFTGGDWDEQFF.

The chain uses TRBV7-2 and TRBJ1-2, with 8 positions matching TRBD1. The CDR3 is 14 amino acids. The V segment lost 3 bases and the J segment 7 bases; nucleotides outside the gene matches: 7. In germline, CDR1 is SGHTA, CDR2 FQGNSA. This CDR3 is CASSFPDRESGYTF. CDR3 bases: TGTGCCAGCAGCTTCCCGGACAGGGAGAGTGGCTACACCTTC. Full variable domain (remainder filled in from reference TRBV7-2 and TRBJ1-2): GAGVSQSPSNKVTEKGKDVELRCDPISGHTALYWYRQSLGQGLEFLIYFQGNSAPDKSGLPSDRFSAERTGGSVSTLTIQRTQQEDSAVYLCASSFPDRESGYTFGSGTRLTVV.

V usage is TRBV19 and J usage is TRBJ2-2, with 7 bases identical to TRBD2. The trim removed 3 bases at V and 7 bases at J, leaving 5 bases unmatched. The CDR3 is made up of 14 amino acids. Germline V CDR1 and CDR2: LNHDA, SQIVND (reference sequence). The chain's CDR3 is CASSISWGGGELFF. The CDR3 nucleotides read TGTGCCAGTAGTATCTCCTGGGGGGGCGGGGAGCTGTTTTTT.

The chain uses TRBV7-8 and TRBJ2-3; possibly TRBD1 for D (7 bases). The V and J ends lost 4 bases and 3 bases respectively, with 14 bases between them. In germline, CDR1 is SGHVS, CDR2 FQNEAQ. The CDR3 length is 15 residues. As DNA, the CDR3 is TGTGCCAGCAGCTCGGCAGGGGGGAGGACAGATACGCAGTATTTT. It specifies CASSSAGGRTDTQYF.